The table lists the clone carrying this T cell receptor beta chain with many counts. This likely comes from a read error, as the CDR3 has no conserved phenylalanine or tryptophan at its end. It is unclear where the CDR3 begins or ends on the DNA, so no DNA is shown, and the CDR3 is as TCRdb lists it. The entry originates in a study of tumor-infiltrating lymphocytes in oesophageal squamous cell carcinoma. From germline, CDR1 is SGHTA and CDR2 FQGNSA. The CDR3 is 16 amino acids in total, end residues counted. MiXCR, run by TCRdb on the PCR reads, gives a single entry per CDR3 protein. The repertoire holds roughly 15,000 distinct CDR3 sequences, around 48% seen once, with more than 15% in the top ten.

The sample was esophageal tumor tissue. The V and J genes are TRBV7-2 and TRBJ2-7; TRBD1 was called by the table and not checked on the DNA. This clonotype was sampled from a male donor with esophageal squamous cell carcinoma. CDR3: CASSLGPGNYGYTFGS.